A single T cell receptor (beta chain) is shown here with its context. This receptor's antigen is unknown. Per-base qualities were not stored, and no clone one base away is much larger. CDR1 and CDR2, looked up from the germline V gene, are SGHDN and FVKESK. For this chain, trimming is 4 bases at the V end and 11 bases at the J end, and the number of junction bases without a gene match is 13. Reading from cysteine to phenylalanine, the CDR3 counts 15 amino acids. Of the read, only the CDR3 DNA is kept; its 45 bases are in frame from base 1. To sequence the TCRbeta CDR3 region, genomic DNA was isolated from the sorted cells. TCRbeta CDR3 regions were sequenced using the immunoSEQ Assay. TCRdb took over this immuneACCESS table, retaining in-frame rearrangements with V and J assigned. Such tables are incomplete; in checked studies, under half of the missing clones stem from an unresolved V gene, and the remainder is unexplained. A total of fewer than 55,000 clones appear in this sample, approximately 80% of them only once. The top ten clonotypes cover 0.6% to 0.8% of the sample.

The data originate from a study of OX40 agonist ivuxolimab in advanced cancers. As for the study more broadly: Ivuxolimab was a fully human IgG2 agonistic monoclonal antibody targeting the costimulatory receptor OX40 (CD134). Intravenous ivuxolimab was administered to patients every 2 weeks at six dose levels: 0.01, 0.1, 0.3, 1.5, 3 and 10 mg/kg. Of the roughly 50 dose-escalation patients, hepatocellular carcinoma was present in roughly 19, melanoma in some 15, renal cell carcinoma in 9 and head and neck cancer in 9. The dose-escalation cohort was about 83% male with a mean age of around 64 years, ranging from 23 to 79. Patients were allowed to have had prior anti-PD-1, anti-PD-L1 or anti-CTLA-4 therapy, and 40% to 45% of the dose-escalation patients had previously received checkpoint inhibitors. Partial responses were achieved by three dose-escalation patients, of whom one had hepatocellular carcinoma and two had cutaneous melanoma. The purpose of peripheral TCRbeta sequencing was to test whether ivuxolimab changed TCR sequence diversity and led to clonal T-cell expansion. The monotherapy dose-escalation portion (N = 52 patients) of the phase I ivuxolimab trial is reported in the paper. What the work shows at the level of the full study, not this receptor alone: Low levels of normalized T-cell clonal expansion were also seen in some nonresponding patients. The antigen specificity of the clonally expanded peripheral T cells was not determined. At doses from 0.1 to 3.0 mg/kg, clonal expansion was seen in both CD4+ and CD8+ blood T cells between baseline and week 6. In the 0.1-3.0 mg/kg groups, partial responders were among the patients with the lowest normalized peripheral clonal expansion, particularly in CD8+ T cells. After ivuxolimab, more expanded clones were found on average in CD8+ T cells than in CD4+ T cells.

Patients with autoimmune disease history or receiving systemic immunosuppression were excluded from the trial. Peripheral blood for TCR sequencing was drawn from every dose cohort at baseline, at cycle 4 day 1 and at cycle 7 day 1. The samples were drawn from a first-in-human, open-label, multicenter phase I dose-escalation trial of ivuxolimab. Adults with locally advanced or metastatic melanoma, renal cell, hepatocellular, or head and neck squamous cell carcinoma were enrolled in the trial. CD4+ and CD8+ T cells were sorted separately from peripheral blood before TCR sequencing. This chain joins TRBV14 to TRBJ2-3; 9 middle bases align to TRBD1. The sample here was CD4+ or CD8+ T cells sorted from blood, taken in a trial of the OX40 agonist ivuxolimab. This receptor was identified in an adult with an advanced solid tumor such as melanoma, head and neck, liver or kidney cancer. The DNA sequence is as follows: TGTGCCAGCAGCCCACCGAAGCCCGGGACAGGGTTGCAGTATTTT. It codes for CASSPPKPGTGLQYF.